The 9 T cell receptor beta chains listed next were all sequenced from one sample in a study of cytomegalovirus exposure and HLA in healthy donors (TCRdb year 2017). Libraries came from the immunoSEQ multiplex PCR assay. A mixture of 60 forward primers for TCR Vbeta segments and 13 reverse primers for TCR Jbeta segments was used in the multiplex PCR. This is the immuneACCESS table as TCRdb keeps it, with only in-frame sequences that have V and J called. A part of the clones is gone; compared with another copy, unresolved V genes explain less than half, and the rest is unexplained. Present in this sample are about 140,000 clones, approximately 78% of which were seen just once. The top ten hold around 8.1% of the sample. Sequencing input: PBMCs. These receptors all come from a woman aged 50 to 65 in good health and CMV-seropositive.

This chain joins TRBV6-1 and TRBJ1-5, with TRBD1 identical over 7 bases. V was pared by 1 base and J by 2 bases, with 8 bases of the junction left unmatched. From germline, CDR1 is MNHNS and CDR2 SASEGT. The CDR3 consists of 17 residues. The CDR3 nucleotides read TGTGCCAGCAGTGAAGGCGACAGGGCTAAGGGCAATCAGCCCCAGCATTTT. Translation gives CASSEGDRAKGNQPQHF.

Worth noting for this clone: The CDR3 does not end in the conserved phenylalanine or tryptophan, so this is likely a read error. This chain connects TRBV5-1 to TRBJ1-1, with 9 bases fitting TRBD1. With 3 bases clipped from V and 4 bases from J, the junction kept 7 bases outside the gene matches. This CDR3 region has 15 residues. CDR1 is SGHRS and CDR2 is YFSETQ in the germline V gene. Here the CDR3 DNA reads TGCGCCAGCAGCTCCGGGACAGGGTGGGCCACTGAAGCTTTCTCT. It is translated as CASSSGTGWATEAFS.

The chain has TRBV30 and TRBJ2-2; D might be TRBD2 (5 bases). V lost 0 bases to trimming and J lost 6 bases, with 11 bases between them. Germline V lookup: CDR1 GTSNPN, CDR2 SVGIG (reference sequence). The CDR3 contains 14 residues. The CDR3 coding sequence is TGTGCCTGGAGTGTAAAAGGAGGCTCCGGGGAGCTGTTTTTT. It translates to CAWSVKGGSGELFF.

The CDR3 nucleotides are TGTGCCAGCAGTGAAGCTGGAGGGGTAGATGAGCAGTTCTTC. This translates into CASSEAGGVDEQFF. This sequence joins TRBV6-1 and TRBJ2-1; possibly TRBD2 for D (6 bases). There are 14 residues in the CDR3. Germline assignment: CDR1 MNHNS and CDR2 SASEGT. Trimming pared 0 bases from V and 8 bases from J, leaving 11 bases between.

CDR3 loop: CASSLVTGGNEKLFF. Here the CDR3 DNA reads TGTGCCAGCAGCTTGGTCACAGGGGGTAATGAAAAACTGTTTTTT. This sequence joins TRBV5-4 and TRBJ1-4, with TRBD1 matching over 8 bases. The CDR3 has 15 residues. The J segment lost 4 bases and the V segment lost 0 bases, leaving 2 bases of the junction unmatched. Per germline, CDR1 SGHNT and CDR2 YYREEE (reference sequence).

V gene TRBV28 combines with J gene TRBJ1-2; D is ambiguous. Between the trimmed V and J ends, which lost 2 bases and 4 bases, there was a span of 8 bases. Germline CDR1 and CDR2: MDHEN and SYDVKM. The CDR3 totals 13 residues. The DNA of the CDR3 is TGTGCCAGCAGTTTAACCAACACCTATGGCTACACCTTC. This encodes CASSLTNTYGYTF.

The V call is TRBV6-1, the J call TRBJ1-2; 10 bases map to TRBD1. This CDR3 has 14 amino acids. J lost 8 bases, V lost 5 bases, and 8 bases had no gene match. The germline V gene encodes CDR1 MNHNS and CDR2 SASEGT. This chain's CDR3 is CASSWDRGWEGYTF. The CDR3 coding sequence is TGTGCCAGCAGTTGGGACAGGGGATGGGAGGGCTACACCTTC.

This clone showed up just once. The CDR3, as DNA: TGCGCCAGCAGCCTCCAGGGTGGTGGCACTGAAGCTTTCTTT. Translated, it gives CASSLQGGGTEAFF. The chain joins TRBV5-1 to TRBJ1-1; a weak D match, TRBD1 (5 bases). The V and J ends lost 4 bases and 4 bases respectively, with 14 bases between them. The CDR3 is 14 residues long. Germline CDR1 is SGHRS and CDR2 is YFSETQ.

This sequence joins TRBV11-2 and TRBJ2-3; possible D gene TRBD2, 6 bases. The CDR3 runs to 16 residues. Germline V gene data show CDR1 as SGHAT and CDR2 as FQNNGV. Trimming removed 3 bases from V and 6 bases from J, with 19 bases in between. In DNA form, the CDR3 reads TGTGCCAGCAGCTTTAGACCGACTCAGGCGGGGGATACGCAGTATTTT. Protein product: CASSFRPTQAGDTQYF. Complete variable domain (other parts from reference TRBV11-2 and TRBJ2-3): EAGVAQSPRYKIIEKRQSVAFWCNPISGHATLYWYQQILGQGPKLLIQFQNNGVVDDSQLPKDRFSAERLKGVDSTLKIQPAKLEDSAVYLCASSFRPTQAGDTQYFGPGTRLTVL.